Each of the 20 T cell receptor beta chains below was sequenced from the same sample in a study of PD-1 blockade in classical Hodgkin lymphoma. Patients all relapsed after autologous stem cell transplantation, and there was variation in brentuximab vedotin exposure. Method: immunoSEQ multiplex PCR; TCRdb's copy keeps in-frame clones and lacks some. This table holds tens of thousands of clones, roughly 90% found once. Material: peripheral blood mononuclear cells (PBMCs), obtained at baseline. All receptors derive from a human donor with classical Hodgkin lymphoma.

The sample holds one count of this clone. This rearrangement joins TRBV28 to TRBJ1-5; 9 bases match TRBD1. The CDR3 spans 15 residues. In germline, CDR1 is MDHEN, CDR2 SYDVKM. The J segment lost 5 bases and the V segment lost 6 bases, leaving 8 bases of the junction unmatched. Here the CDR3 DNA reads TGTGCCAGCAGCCCGCGGGGACAGGGAGATCAGCCCCAGCATTTT. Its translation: CASSPRGQGDQPQHF.

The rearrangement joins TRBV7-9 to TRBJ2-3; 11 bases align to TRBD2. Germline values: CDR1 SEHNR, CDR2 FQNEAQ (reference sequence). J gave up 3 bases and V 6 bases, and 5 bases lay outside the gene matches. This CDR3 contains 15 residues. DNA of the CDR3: TGTGCCAGCAGTTTCGGGACTAGCGGAACAGATACGCAGTATTTT. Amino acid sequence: CASSFGTSGTDTQYF.

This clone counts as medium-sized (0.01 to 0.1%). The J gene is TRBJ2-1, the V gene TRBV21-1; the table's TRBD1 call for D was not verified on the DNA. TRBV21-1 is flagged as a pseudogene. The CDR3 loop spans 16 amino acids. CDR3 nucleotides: TGTGCCAGCAGCAAAACATCCGGGACAGAGGACAATGAGCAGTTCTTC. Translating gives CASSKTSGTEDNEQFF.

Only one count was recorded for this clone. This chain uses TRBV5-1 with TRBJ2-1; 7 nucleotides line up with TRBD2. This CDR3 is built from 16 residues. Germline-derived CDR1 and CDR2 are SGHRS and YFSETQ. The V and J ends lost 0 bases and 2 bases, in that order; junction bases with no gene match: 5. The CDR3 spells CASSLVGGRAYNEQFF. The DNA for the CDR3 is TGCGCCAGCAGCTTGGTCGGTGGGAGGGCCTACAATGAGCAGTTCTTC. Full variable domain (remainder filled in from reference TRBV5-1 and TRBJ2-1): KAGVTQTPRYLIKTRGQQVTLSCSPISGHRSVSWYQQTPGQGLQFLFEYFSETQRNKGNFPGRFSGRQFSNSRSEMNVSTLELGDSALYLCASSLVGGRAYNEQFFGPGTRLTVL.

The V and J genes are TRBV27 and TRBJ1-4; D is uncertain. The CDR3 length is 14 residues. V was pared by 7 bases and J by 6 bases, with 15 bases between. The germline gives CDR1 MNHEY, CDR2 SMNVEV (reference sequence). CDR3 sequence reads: CASKDFLGDEKLFF. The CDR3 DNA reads TGTGCCAGCAAGGATTTTCTGGGCGATGAAAAACTGTTTTTT.

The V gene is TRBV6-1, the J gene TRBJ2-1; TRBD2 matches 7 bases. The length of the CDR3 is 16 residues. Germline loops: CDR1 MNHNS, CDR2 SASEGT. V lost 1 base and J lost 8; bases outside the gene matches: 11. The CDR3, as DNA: TGTGCCAGCAGTGAAGAGACGGGGGGAAGTTACGATGAGCAGTTCTTC. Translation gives CASSEETGGSYDEQFF.

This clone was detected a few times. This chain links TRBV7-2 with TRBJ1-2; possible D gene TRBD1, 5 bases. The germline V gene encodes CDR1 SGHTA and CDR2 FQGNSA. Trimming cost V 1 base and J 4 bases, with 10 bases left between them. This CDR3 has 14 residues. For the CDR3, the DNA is TGTGCCAGCAGCTTAGAGCGACAGACCTATGGCTACACCTTC. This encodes CASSLERQTYGYTF.

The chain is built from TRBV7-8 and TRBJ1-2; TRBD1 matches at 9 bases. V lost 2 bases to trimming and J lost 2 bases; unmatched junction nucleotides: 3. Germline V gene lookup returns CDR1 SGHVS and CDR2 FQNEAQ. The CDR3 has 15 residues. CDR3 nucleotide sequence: TGTGCCAGCAGCTTAACAGGGGGCAGCAACTATGGCTACACCTTC. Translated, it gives CASSLTGGSNYGYTF.

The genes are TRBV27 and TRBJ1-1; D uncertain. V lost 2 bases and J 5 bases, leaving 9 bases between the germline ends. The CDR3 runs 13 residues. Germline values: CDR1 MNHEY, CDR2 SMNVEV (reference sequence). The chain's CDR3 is CASSLGVWTEAFF. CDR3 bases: TGTGCCAGCAGTTTAGGGGTATGGACTGAAGCTTTCTTT.

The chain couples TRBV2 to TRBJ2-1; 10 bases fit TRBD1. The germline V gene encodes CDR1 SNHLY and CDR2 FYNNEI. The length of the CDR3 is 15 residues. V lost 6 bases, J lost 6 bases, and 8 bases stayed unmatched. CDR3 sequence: CASRATGGFVNEQFF. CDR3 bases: TGTGCCAGCAGGGCGACAGGGGGCTTTGTCAATGAGCAGTTCTTC.

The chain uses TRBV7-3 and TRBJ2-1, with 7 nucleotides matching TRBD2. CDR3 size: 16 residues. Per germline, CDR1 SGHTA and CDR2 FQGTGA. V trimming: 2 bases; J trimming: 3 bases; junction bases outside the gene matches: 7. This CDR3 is CASSLVPSGVYNEQFF. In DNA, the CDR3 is TGTGCCAGCAGCTTAGTTCCCAGCGGGGTCTACAATGAGCAGTTCTTC.

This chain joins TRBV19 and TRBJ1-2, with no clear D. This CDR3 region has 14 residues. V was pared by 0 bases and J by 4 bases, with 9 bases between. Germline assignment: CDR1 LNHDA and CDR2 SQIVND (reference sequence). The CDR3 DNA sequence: TGTGCCAGTAGTATAGACGACGCCCTCTATGGCTACACCTTC. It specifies CASSIDDALYGYTF.

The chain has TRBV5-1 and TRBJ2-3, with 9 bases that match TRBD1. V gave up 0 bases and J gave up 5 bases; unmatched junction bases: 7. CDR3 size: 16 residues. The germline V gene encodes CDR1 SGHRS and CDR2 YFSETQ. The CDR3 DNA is TGCGCCAGCAGCTTGGATTACAGGGGGCGCGGAGATACGCAGTATTTT. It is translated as CASSLDYRGRGDTQYF.

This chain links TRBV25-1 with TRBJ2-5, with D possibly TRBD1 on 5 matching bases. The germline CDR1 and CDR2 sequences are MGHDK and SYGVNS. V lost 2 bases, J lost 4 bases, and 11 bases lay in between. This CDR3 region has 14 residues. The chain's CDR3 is CASSELRAGETQYF. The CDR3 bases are TGTGCCAGCAGTGAACTCAGGGCAGGAGAGACCCAGTACTTC.

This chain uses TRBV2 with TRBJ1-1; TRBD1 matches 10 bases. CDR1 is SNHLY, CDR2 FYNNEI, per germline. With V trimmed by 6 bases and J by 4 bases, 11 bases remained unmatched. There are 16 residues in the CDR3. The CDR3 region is CASSETGTGVSTEAFF. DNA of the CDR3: TGTGCCAGCAGCGAAACCGGGACAGGGGTGAGCACTGAAGCTTTCTTT.

The CDR3: CASSLGRQGGHQPQHF. DNA of the CDR3: TGCGCCAGCAGCTTGGGCCGACAGGGGGGCCATCAGCCCCAGCATTTT. This sequence joins TRBV5-1 and TRBJ1-5; TRBD1 aligns across 9 bases. CDR3 length: 16 residues. Germline CDR1 reads SGHRS; CDR2 reads YFSETQ. V was pared by 0 bases and J by 5 bases, with 6 bases of the junction left unmatched.

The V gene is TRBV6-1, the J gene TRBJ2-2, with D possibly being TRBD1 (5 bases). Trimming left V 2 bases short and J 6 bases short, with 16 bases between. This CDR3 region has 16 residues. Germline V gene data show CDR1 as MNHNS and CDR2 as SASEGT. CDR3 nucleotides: TGTGCCAGCAGTGAACGGCAGGGCAGGAAGTCCGGGGAGCTGTTTTTT. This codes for CASSERQGRKSGELFF.

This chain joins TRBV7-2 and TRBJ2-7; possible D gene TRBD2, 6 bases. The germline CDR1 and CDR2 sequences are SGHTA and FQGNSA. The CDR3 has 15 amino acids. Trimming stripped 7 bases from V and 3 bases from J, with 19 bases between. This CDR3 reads CASILYPGLFYEQYF. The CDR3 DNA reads TGTGCCAGCATCCTGTACCCGGGACTCTTCTACGAGCAGTACTTC.

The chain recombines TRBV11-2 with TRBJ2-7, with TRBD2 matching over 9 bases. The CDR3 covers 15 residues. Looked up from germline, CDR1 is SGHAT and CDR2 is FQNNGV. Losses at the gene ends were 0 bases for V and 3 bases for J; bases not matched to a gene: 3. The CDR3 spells CASSLELAGLYEQYF. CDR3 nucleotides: TGTGCCAGCAGCTTAGAACTAGCGGGTCTCTACGAGCAGTACTTC.

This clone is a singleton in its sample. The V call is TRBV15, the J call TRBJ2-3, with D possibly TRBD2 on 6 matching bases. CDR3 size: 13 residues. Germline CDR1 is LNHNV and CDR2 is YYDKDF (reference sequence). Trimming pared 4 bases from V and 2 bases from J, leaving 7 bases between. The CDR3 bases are TGTGCCACCAGCACGGGGGACACAGATACGCAGTATTTT. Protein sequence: CATSTGDTDTQYF.